The T cell receptor (beta chain) under discussion was sequenced for a study of Ad26.COV2.S vaccination and SARS-CoV-2 variants. In the study overall: COV1001, an Ad26.COV2.S trial, supplied this vaccine-arm donor. Study-level points and caveats: There was a possibility that the TCR breadth and depth analyses underestimated total T cell responses.

The method was immunoSEQ multiplex PCR; TCRdb's version includes in-frame clones alone and lacks a portion of them. The profile covers fewer than 500,000 clones, with about 92% appearing a single time and roughly 4.3% taken by the ten largest. This CDR3 spans 15 amino acids. Unmatched junction bases numbered 5, after V lost 2 bases and J lost 2 bases. Germline CDR1 SGHVS, CDR2 FNYEAQ. The treatment: roughly 18 received Ad26.COV2.S at low or high dose, single or two shots; a few received placebo; per-sample allocation not given. The investigators took samples on day 63 after the first vaccine or placebo injection. An Ad26 vector expressing Wuhan-strain SARS-CoV-2 spike served as the vaccine. Turning to this clone: Its antigen remains unknown.

The chain has TRBV7-6 and TRBJ2-7, with 8 bases matching TRBD2. The sequenced sample was peripheral blood, obtained in a trial of Ad26.COV2.S vaccine versus placebo. The clonotype comes from a person aged 18-60 years who received the Ad26.COV2.S COVID-19 vaccine or a placebo. The CDR3 is CASSLMASGPYEQYF. The CDR3 DNA reads TGTGCCAGCAGCTTAATGGCTAGCGGGCCCTACGAGCAGTACTTC.